This TCR beta chain is from a study of T cell repertoires in cytomegalovirus infection. For the study at large: CMV epitopes, recently identified HLA-C-restricted and well-studied HLA-B-restricted, were used.

Using its own MiXCR run on the reads, TCRdb lists one record per CDR3 protein. The sample lists roughly 570,000 distinct CDR3 sequences, almost 40% occurring once. This CDR3 is 11 amino acids long. Trimming shortened V by 3 bases and J by 7 bases, and 3 bases separated the two germline ends. This clonotype was seen a few times. The antigen is unknown. This sequence originates from a human donor in good health (CMV status not recorded). Some clones in this sample may be carry-over from other donors' samples. The source was cultured PBMCs, collected from culture after CMV antigen stimulation. V gene TRBV12-3 or TRBV12-4 combines with J gene TRBJ1-4; D ambiguous. The CDR3 DNA reads TGTGCCAGCAGTTTTACTGAAAAACTGTTTTTT. It yields the protein CASSFTEKLFF.